This T cell receptor (beta chain) was found in a study of CD8 T cells in ankylosing spondylitis. Study results and limitations: A TCR beta motif of several highly homologous variants seemed to mark ankylosing spondylitis blood. Clones that were linked to disease were CD8+ and were relatively rare in peripheral blood. Some motif variants were previously reported in reactive arthritis synovial fluid and blood. Significant enrichment of disease-linked clones was reportedly seen in matched ankylosing spondylitis synovial fluid.

It was by quantitative 5'-RACE with molecular barcodes that TCR beta libraries were made. TCRdb independently ran MiXCR on the 5' RACE reads; one entry per CDR3 protein. The table has 750,000 to 850,000 distinct CDR3 sequences, 10% to 15% seen once. In this sample, this clonotype turned up a few times. The antigen is undetermined. The length of the CDR3 is 12 residues. The germline V gene encodes CDR1 DFQATT and CDR2 SNEGSKA (reference sequence). The V and J ends lost 6 bases and 5 bases respectively, with 13 bases between them. Material for sequencing was blood, either unsorted or a sorted T cell fraction (not recorded which). The TCR comes from a male donor with ankylosing spondylitis. The chain links TRBV20-1 to TRBJ2-5; D remains unclear. CDR3 protein: CSAPTAGETQYF. The CDR3 nucleotides are TGCAGTGCCCCGACGGCTGGTGAGACCCAGTACTTC.